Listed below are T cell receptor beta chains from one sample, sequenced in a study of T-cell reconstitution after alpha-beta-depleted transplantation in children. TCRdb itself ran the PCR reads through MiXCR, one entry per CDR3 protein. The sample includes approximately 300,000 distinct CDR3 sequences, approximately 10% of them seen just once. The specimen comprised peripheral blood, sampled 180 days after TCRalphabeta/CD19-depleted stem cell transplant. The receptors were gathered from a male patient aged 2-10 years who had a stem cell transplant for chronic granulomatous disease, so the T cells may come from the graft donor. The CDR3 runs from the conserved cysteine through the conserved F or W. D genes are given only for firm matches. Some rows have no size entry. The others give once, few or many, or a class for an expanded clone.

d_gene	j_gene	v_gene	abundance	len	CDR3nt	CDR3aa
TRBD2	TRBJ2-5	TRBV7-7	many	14	TGTGCTAGCAGCCAAACTAGCGGGCAAGAGACCCAGTACTTC	CASSQTSGQETQYF
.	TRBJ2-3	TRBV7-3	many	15	TGTGCCAGCAGCTTAACCTCTCTAGCAACAGATACGCAGTATTTT	CASSLTSLATDTQYF
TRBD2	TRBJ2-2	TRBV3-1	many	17	TGTGCCAGCAGCCAAGAACGCGGGGGGGCCATCACCGGGGAGCTGTTTTTT	CASSQERGGAITGELFF
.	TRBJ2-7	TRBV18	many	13	TGTGCCAGCTCACCCCGGGGGACCTACGAGCAGTACTTC	CASSPRGTYEQYF
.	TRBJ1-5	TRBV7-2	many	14	TGTGCCAGCAGCTTAGTTAGGGGCAATCAGCCCCAGCATTTT	CASSLVRGNQPQHF
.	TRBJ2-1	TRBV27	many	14	TGTGCCAGCAGTTATTTTCTAGCCCACAATGAGCAGTTCTTC	CASSYFLAHNEQFF
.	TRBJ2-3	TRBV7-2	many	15	TGTGCCAGCAGCTTAGTATTTGGCTCGCCGGATACGCAGTATTTT	CASSLVFGSPDTQYF
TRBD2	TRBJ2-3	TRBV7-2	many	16	TGTGCCAGCAGCATAGGACTAGCGGGGTTCACAGATACGCAGTATTTT	CASSIGLAGFTDTQYF
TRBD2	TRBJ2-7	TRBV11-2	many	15	TGTGCCAGCAGTTCTATAGCGGGAGGTCAACACGAGCAGTACTTC	CASSSIAGGQHEQYF
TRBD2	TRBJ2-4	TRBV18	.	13	TGTGCCAGCTCACCGGGCCTAGCGGACATTCAGTACTTC	CASSPGLADIQYF
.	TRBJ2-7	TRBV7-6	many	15	TGTGCCAGCAGCCCGGGGACACGGACCCACTACGAGCAGTACTTC	CASSPGTRTHYEQYF
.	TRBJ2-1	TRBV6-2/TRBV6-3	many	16	TGTGCCAGCAGTTACTCGAGTCAGGAACCCCCCAATGAGCAGTTCTTC	CASSYSSQEPPNEQFF
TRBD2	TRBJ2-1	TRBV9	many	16	TGTGCCAGCAGCGTAGTTAGCGGGAGGGCCAAATATGAGCAGTTCTTC	CASSVVSGRAKYEQFF
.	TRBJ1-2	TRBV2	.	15	TGTGCCAGCAGTGAGGCATTGTTAAGGTACTATGGCTACACCTTC	CASSEALLRYYGYTF
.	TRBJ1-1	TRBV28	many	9	TGTGCCAGCAGTTCTGAAGCTTTCTTT	CASSSEAFF
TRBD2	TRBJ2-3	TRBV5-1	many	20	TGCGCCAGCAGCTTCCACAGACTAGCGGGAGGGCCACATGTCACAGATACGCAGTATTTT	CASSFHRLAGGPHVTDTQYF
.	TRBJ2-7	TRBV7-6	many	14	TGTGCCAGCAGTCCTGAAGACAGAAGATACGAGCAGTACTTC	CASSPEDRRYEQYF
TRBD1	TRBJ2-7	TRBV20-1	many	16	TGCAGTGCTAGAGAGCTAGGGGGCCTCCTGTCCTACGAGCAGTACTTC	CSARELGGLLSYEQYF
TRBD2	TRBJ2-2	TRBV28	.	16	TGTGCCAGCAGTTTGATGCGGGGGTTTGACACCGGGGAGCTGTTTTTT	CASSLMRGFDTGELFF
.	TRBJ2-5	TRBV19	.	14	TGTGCCAGTAGACCGAGGACCTCACAAGAGACCCAGTACTTC	CASRPRTSQETQYF
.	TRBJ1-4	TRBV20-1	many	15	TGCAGTGCTAGAGATCCAGGTCTTGCTAATGAAAAACTGTTTTTT	CSARDPGLANEKLFF
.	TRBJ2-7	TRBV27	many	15	TGTGCCAGCAGTTTATGGGCAGGGGTTACCTACGAGCAGTACTTC	CASSLWAGVTYEQYF
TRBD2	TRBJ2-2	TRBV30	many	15	TGTGCCTGGTCTGGACTAGCGGCCCTCACCGGGGAGCTGTTTTTT	CAWSGLAALTGELFF
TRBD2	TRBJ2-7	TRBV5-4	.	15	TGTGCCAGCAGCTCCGCGGGACTAGTCCCCTACGAGCAGTACTTC	CASSSAGLVPYEQYF
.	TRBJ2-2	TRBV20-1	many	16	TGCAGTGCGCGTGGACAAGGGGTGGGGAACACCGGGGAGCTGTTTTTT	CSARGQGVGNTGELFF
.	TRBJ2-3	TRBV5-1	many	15	TGCGCCAGCAGCTGGGTGGCAGGAAGCACAGATACGCAGTATTTT	CASSWVAGSTDTQYF
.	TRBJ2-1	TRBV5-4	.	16	TGTGCCAGCAGCCCGGTACTAGCAGAATATTACAATGAGCAGTTCTTC	CASSPVLAEYYNEQFF
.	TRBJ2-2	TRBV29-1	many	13	TGCAGCGTAAGGCGGCCGAACACCGGGGAGCTGTTTTTT	CSVRRPNTGELFF
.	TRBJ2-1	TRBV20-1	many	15	TGCAGTGCTAGAGGGTTCGGTGGGGGCAAAAATGAGCAGTTCTTC	CSARGFGGGKNEQFF
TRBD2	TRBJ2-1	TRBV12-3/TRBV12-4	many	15	TGTGCCAGCACCTATAGCGGGACGTCCTACAATGAGCAGTTCTTC	CASTYSGTSYNEQFF
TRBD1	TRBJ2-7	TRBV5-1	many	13	TGCGCCAGCAGCGAGGACAGGGTGAGAGAGCAGTACTTC	CASSEDRVREQYF
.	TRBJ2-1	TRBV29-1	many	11	TGCAGCGTTATTGGCGACAATGAGCAGTTCTTC	CSVIGDNEQFF